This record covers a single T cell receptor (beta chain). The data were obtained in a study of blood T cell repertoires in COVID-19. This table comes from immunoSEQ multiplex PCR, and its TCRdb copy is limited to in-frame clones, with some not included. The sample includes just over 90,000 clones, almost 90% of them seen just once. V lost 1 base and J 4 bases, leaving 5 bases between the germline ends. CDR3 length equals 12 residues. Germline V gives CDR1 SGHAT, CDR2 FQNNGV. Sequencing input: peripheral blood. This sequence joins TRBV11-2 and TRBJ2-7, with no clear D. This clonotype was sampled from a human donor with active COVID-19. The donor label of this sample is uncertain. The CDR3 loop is CASSLAGYEQYF. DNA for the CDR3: TGTGCCAGCAGCTTAGCCGGGTACGAGCAGTACTTC.